This T cell receptor beta chain came from a study of lymphopenia after photon versus proton radiotherapy. Points from the study as a whole: Photon-treated patients lost naive T cells and TCR diversity; proton-treated stayed stable. After lymphocyte nadir, photon-treated repertoires showed oligoclonal expansion, especially CD8+ Temra.

The CDR3 loop spans 14 amino acids. V lost 3 bases, J lost 0 bases, and 11 bases lay in between. Germline V gene lookup returns CDR1 SQVTM and CDR2 ANQGSEA. A remark on this clone: Its specificity is not known.

The data were produced by immunoSEQ multiplex PCR, yet TCRdb's version contains in-frame clones alone and is incomplete. The sample yields roughly 20,000 clones, about 89% seen once. The source material was peripheral blood, sampled from a patient treated with photon-based radiotherapy. The chain has TRBV29-1 and TRBJ1-1; possibly TRBD1 for D (5 bases). This clonotype originated in a man in his sixties with pancreatic cancer. CDR3 in DNA: TGCAGCGTTGAGGGACCTTCCATGAACACTGAAGCTTTCTTT. Translated, it gives CSVEGPSMNTEAFF.